This T cell receptor beta chain was captured by sequencing in a study of radiotherapy plus CTLA-4 blockade in lung cancer. Study-wide background: The study recorded objective responses in around 18% of patients and disease control in 25% to 35%. Study-wide results and caveats: Some TCR clones had been derived from tumors. These clones expanded in peripheral blood after radiotherapy plus ipilimumab. With interferon-beta, early dynamics of blood T cell clones were reported to best predict response.

TCRdb's table, derived via immunoSEQ multiplex PCR, lists solely in-frame clones and lacks some. This table holds approximately 37,000 clones, about 75% found once. In chemo-refractory metastatic non-small-cell lung cancer, patients got ipilimumab CTLA-4 blockade together with focal radiation. This clone was detected a few times. Its antigen is unknown. V was cut by 5 bases and J by 4 bases, with 11 bases left in between. Germline V CDR1 and CDR2: SGHDN, FVKESK. The CDR3 spans 13 residues. This sequence was found in a human donor with non-small cell lung cancer who had stable disease on radiotherapy plus ipilimumab. The sample consisted of peripheral blood, taken from a patient treated with radiotherapy plus ipilimumab. The V call is TRBV14, the J call TRBJ1-2; TRBD1 might be the D (5 bases). The CDR3 DNA sequence: TGTGCCAGCAGCGAACAGGAGGGCTATGGCTACACCTTC. Translating it yields CASSEQEGYGYTF.